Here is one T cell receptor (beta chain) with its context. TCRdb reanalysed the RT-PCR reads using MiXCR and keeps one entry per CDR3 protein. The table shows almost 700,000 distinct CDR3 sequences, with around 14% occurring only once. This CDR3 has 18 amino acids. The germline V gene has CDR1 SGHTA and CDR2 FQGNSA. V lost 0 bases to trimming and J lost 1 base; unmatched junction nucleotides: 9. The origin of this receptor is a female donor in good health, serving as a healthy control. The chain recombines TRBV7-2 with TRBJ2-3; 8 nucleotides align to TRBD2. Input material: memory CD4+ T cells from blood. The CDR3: CASSLAPGGGLRTDTQYF. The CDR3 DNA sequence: TGTGCCAGCAGCTTAGCGCCGGGGGGGGGCCTTCGCACAGATACGCAGTATTTT.